This T cell receptor beta chain came from a study of T cells in Graves' hyperthyroidism and ophthalmopathy. Study outcomes and limitations: Separation of ophthalmopathy from stable hyperthyroidism was achieved by a 13 V-J model. Most thyroid clonotypes expanded above 0.001 were also detected in blood.

Recently diagnosed hyperthyroidism of less than 2 months' duration affected patients aged 18 to 65. Amplification yielded TCR beta CDR3 regions, with RNA transcripts as the source. TCR CDR3 underwent first-round RT-PCR with the HTBI primer set. TCRdb reprocessed the multiplex PCR reads with MiXCR, giving one entry per CDR3 protein. The data hold approximately 710,000 distinct CDR3 sequences, with roughly 17% observed a single time. Points on this clonotype: Antigen unknown.

Germline lookup yields CDR1 SGHTS and CDR2 YDEGEE. The CDR3 extends over 13 amino acids. Trimming took off 7 bases at V and 4 bases at J, with 14 bases between the two ends. The V call is TRBV5-8, the J call TRBJ1-2; no definite D call. The sequenced sample was blood. The TCR was taken from a man aged 45-60 years with Graves' hyperthyroidism. DNA for the CDR3: TGTGCCAGCGAGAGGACCGCCTTCTATGGCTACACCTTC. It yields the protein CASERTAFYGYTF. Full variable domain (missing parts from reference TRBV5-8 and TRBJ1-2): EAGVTQSPTHLIKTRGQQATLRCSPISGHTSVYWYQQALGLGLQFLLWYDEGEERNRGNFPPRFSGRQFPNYSSELNVNALELEDSALYLCASERTAFYGYTFGSGTRLTVV.